The T cell receptor (beta chain) described here comes from a study of cytomegalovirus exposure and HLA in healthy donors. Whole-study findings and limits: One variant, a missense change in DCLRE1C, was linked in a later analysis to TCR beta V- and J-gene trimming. The study flagged about 160 TCR beta chains as cytomegalovirus-associated. In terms of immune exposure information, only CMV serostatus was available.

As for this clone: Its antigen is unknown.

Amplification used 60 Vbeta primers and 13 Jbeta primers. The protocol was immunoSEQ multiplex PCR, while the TCRdb copy is restricted to in-frame clones and leaves out a portion. The table has hundreds of thousands of clones, 82% seen once. Donors were ostensibly healthy at sampling, although undocumented immune exposures were probable. Material: PBMCs. This sequence was found in a middle-aged man in good health and CMV-seropositive.

The CDR3 DNA is TGTGCCAGCAGTTACTCGATCCCTATCAATCAGCCCCAGCATTTT. This codes for CASSYSIPINQPQHF. V gene TRBV6-5 combines with J gene TRBJ1-5; D gene ambiguous. Trimming removed 0 bases from V and 3 bases from J, with 9 bases in between. Germline V CDR1 and CDR2: MNHEY, SVGAGI. CDR3 length equals 15 residues.